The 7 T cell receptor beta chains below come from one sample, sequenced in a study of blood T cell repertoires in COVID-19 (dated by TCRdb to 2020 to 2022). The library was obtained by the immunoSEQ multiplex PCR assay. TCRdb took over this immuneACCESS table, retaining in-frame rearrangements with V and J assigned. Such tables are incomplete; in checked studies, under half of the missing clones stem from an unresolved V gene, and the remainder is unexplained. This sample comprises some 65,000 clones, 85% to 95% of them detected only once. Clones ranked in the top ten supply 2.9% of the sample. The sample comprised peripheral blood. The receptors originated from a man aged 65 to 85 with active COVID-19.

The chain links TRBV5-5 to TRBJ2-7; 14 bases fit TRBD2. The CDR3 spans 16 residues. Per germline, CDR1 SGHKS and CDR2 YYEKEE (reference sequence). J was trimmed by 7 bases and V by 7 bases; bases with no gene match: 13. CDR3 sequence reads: CASALSGLAGGWEQYV. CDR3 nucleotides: TGTGCCAGCGCCCTATCCGGACTAGCGGGGGGTTGGGAGCAGTACGTC.

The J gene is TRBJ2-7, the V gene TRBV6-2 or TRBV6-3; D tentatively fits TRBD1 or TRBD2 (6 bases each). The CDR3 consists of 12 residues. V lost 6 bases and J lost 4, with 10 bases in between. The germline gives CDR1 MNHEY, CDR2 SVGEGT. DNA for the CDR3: TGTGCCAGCAGCCGGGGGCGGTACGAGCAGTACTTC. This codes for CASSRGRYEQYF.

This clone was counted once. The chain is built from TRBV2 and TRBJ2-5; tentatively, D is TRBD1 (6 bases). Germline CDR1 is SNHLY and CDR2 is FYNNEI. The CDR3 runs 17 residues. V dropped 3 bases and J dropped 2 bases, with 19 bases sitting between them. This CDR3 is CASSDWAHLDSQETQYF. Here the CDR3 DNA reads TGTGCCAGCAGTGATTGGGCACACTTGGACAGTCAAGAGACCCAGTACTTC.

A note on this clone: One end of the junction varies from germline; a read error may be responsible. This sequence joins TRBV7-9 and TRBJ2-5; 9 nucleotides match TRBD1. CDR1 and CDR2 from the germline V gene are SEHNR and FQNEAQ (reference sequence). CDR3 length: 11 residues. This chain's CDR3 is CASSQTGGVDF. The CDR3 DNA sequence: TGTGCCAGCAGCCAGACAGGGGGGGTAGACTTC.

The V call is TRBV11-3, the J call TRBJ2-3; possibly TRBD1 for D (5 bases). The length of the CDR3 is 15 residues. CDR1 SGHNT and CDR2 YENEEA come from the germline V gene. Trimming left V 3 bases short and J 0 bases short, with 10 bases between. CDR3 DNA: TGTGCCAGCAGCTTTGGGGCGGATAGCACAGATACGCAGTATTTT. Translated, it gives CASSFGADSTDTQYF.

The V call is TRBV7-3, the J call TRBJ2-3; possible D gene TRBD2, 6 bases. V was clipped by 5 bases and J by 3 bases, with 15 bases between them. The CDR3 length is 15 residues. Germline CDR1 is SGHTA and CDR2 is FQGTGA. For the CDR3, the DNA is TGTGCCAGCAGCCCGAGCGACGGGACTACAGATACGCAGTATTTT. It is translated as CASSPSDGTTDTQYF.

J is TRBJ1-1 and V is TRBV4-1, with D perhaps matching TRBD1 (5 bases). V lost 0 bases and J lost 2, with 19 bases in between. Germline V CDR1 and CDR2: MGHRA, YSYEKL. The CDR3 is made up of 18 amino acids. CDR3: CASSQEGGRGRYNTEAFF. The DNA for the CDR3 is TGCGCCAGCAGCCAAGAGGGGGGGAGGGGCAGGTACAACACTGAAGCTTTCTTT.